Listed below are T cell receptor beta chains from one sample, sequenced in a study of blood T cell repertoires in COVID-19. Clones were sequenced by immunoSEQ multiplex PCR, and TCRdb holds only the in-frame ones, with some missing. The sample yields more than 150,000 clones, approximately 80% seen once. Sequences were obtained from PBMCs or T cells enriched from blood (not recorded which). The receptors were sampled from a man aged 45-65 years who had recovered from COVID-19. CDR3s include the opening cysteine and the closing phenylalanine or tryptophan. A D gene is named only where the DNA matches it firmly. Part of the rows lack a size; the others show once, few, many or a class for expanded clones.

CDR3nt: TGTGCCAGCAGTCCCAAAAAACAAGAAAAACTGTTTTTT
CDR3aa: CASSPKKQEKLFF
j_gene: TRBJ1-4
abundance: .
v_gene: TRBV6-6
d_gene: .

CDR3nt: TGTGCCAGCGGGTCGAGGTTCCCCTACGAGCAGTACTTC
CDR3aa: CASGSRFPYEQYF
j_gene: TRBJ2-7
abundance: few
v_gene: TRBV6-5
d_gene: .

CDR3nt: TGTGCCATACAGGGGGCAAACCAGCCCCAGCATTTT
CDR3aa: CAIQGANQPQHF
j_gene: TRBJ1-5
abundance: .
v_gene: TRBV10-3
d_gene: TRBD1

CDR3nt: TGCGCCAGCAGCTTTTTAGTGTCGGGTCCCCAAGAGACCCAGTACTTC
CDR3aa: CASSFLVSGPQETQYF
j_gene: TRBJ2-5
abundance: .
v_gene: TRBV5-1
d_gene: .

CDR3nt: TGTGCCAGCAGCAGTAGGGGACAGGGGTACGAAAAACTGTTTTTT
CDR3aa: CASSSRGQGYEKLFF
j_gene: TRBJ1-4
abundance: once
v_gene: TRBV5-4
d_gene: TRBD1

CDR3nt: TGTGCCAGCAGCTTACGGAGCGGGAGGGCCTACGAGCAGTACTTC
CDR3aa: CASSLRSGRAYEQYF
j_gene: TRBJ2-7
abundance: .
v_gene: TRBV7-9
d_gene: TRBD2

CDR3nt: TGTGCCAGTAGCCGGCTATGGGCTGAAGGGCGGGGTGGCTACACCTTC
CDR3aa: CASSRLWAEGRGGYTF
j_gene: TRBJ1-2
abundance: .
v_gene: TRBV19
d_gene: .

CDR3nt: TGTGCCAGCAGCTTAGTCCGACTAGCGGGGTACAATGAGCAGTTCTTC
CDR3aa: CASSLVRLAGYNEQFF
j_gene: TRBJ2-1
abundance: once
v_gene: TRBV13
d_gene: TRBD2

CDR3nt: TGTGCCAGCTCATTCTTCTCAGCGGGGGCCAAAAACATTCAGTACTTC
CDR3aa: CASSFFSAGAKNIQYF
j_gene: TRBJ2-4
abundance: .
v_gene: TRBV18
d_gene: TRBD2

CDR3nt: TGTGCCAGCAGCTTATATAGTGACAGCACTTACGAGCAGTACTTC
CDR3aa: CASSLYSDSTYEQYF
j_gene: TRBJ2-7
abundance: .
v_gene: TRBV7-6
d_gene: .

CDR3nt: TGCGCCAGCAGCCAGGGCTGGGGAAACACCATATATTTT
CDR3aa: CASSQGWGNTIYF
j_gene: TRBJ1-3
abundance: .
v_gene: TRBV10-2
d_gene: .

CDR3nt: TGCGCCAGCAGACAGGGATCCTACGAGCAGTACTTC
CDR3aa: CASRQGSYEQYF
j_gene: TRBJ2-7
abundance: .
v_gene: TRBV10-2
d_gene: .

CDR3nt: TGTGCCAGCAGTTCCGGTTTCCGGGAGTACGAGCAGTACTTC
CDR3aa: CASSSGFREYEQYF
j_gene: TRBJ2-7
abundance: .
v_gene: TRBV6-6
d_gene: .

CDR3nt: TGTGCCAGCAGCTTGGACAGTGAGTCCTACGAGCAGTACTTC
CDR3aa: CASSLDSESYEQYF
j_gene: TRBJ2-7
abundance: .
v_gene: TRBV28
d_gene: .

CDR3nt: TGTGCCAGCAGCTTAGTGGAGACGGAGCAGTACTTC
CDR3aa: CASSLVETEQYF
j_gene: TRBJ2-7
abundance: .
v_gene: TRBV7-9
d_gene: .

CDR3nt: TGTGCCAGCAGCTTTGCCCTAGCGGGAGCCGGGGAGCTGTTTTTT
CDR3aa: CASSFALAGAGELFF
j_gene: TRBJ2-2
abundance: .
v_gene: TRBV5-5
d_gene: TRBD2